This TCR beta chain was retrieved from a study of cytomegalovirus exposure and HLA in healthy donors (TCRdb year 2017). As for the study more broadly: An earlier analysis of more than 550 of the donors reported 276 Gb of sequence data and 95 million to 130 million unique TCR beta sequences obtained from about 179 million T cells. An early release that covered 640 HLA-typed donors contained about 300 gigabases of sequencing data and about 93 million unique TCR sequences. Of the roughly 390 genotyped donors, 81% fell in the genetic ancestry cluster associated with self-reported Caucasian donors. The study aimed to test whether signatures of past pathogen exposure could be identified by cataloging public T cell receptors. The T cell repertoires of several hundred subjects were profiled by immunosequencing and related to cytomegalovirus serostatus. A separate validation cohort of approximately 130 different subjects was used in addition to the roughly 720-subject first cohort. The study combined high-throughput TCR immunosequencing, statistical association of individual TCRs with disease status, and machine learning to predict cytomegalovirus infection status. A later analysis re-examined previously published TCR beta repertoires from about 700 donors and added high-resolution HLA genotyping to investigate patterns of TCR occurrence. The later analysis used no new phenotypic data to find candidate immune exposures, relying instead on TCR beta sequences and their occurrence across donors. In an earlier analysis of 587 of the donors, high-throughput TCR beta sequencing was used to judge whether each TCR beta V gene segment behaved as functional or pseudogenic. Donor age, sex, ethnicity and CMV serostatus were collected together with the repertoire data. In a later genetic analysis, genome-wide SNP genotypes for about 55% of the roughly 670 donors were used, and that subset was treated as a discovery cohort. Every repertoire in the discovery cohort had been generated on one and the same sequencing platform. HLA typing covered class I and class II loci at four-digit resolution. The number of typed donors differed by locus: about 620-630 for A, B, C, DRB1 and DQB1; approximately 540 for DQA1; over 600 for DPA1; and roughly 490 for DPB1. About five DR-DQ haplotypes were handled as single units for association and clustering because linkage in the cohort was strong. On average, approximately 250,000 unique TCR beta nucleotide sequences were sequenced per donor among 398 genotyped donors of the cohort, with 15% to 20% of those sequences being non-productive. Study-level results and caveats: According to a later analysis, parvovirus B19, influenza, CMV and Epstein-Barr virus appeared linked to several top co-occurrence clusters. The presence/absence analyses assumed that sequencing depth was roughly uniform across donors, and that assumption may not be true. Assigning TCR associations to individual alleles was difficult when HLA alleles, especially DR and DQ, strongly co-occurred. The study listed 170 or so TCR beta chains as associated with cytomegalovirus. HLA typing was unavailable for some donors at each locus, so association tests used only the typed subset. The cohort was sequenced for TCR beta chains only, and without alpha or paired-chain data the features that could be detected were limited. In a later analysis, most CMV-associated TCR beta chains were found to appear HLA-restricted, with HLA associations seemingly driven largely by CMV exposure. The classifier was reported to diagnose cytomegalovirus status with high specificity and sensitivity in both the original and validation cohorts. Linkage disequilibrium might explain the correlated functional status among segregating V segments, but an unknown experimental factor could not be ruled out. Three of the identified cytomegalovirus-associated TCR beta chains were confirmed in vitro to be specific for cytomegalovirus antigens. According to a later genetic analysis, donors in an Asian-associated ancestry cluster had fewer N-insertions in productive TCRs than the roughly 700-donor mean. Approximately 18 rarely observed V segments, including chromosome 9 orphons, were excluded from the earlier analysis of several hundred of the donors because counts were too low. In a later genetic analysis, a missense DCLRE1C variant was associated with V-gene and J-gene trimming of TCR beta chains, and the association was replicated in an independent cohort. A further reported finding was that TCR beta sequences accurately predicted the HLA-A and HLA-B alleles for most subjects in the first cohort. The sequencing pipeline was judged likely to have produced a cluster of highly shared sequence variants as a technical artifact. Most TCR sequences were seen in very few donors, while some public TCRs were found in many individuals. For the cohort, immune exposure information was limited to CMV serostatus. Because the 87-base-pair reads could not distinguish some IMGT-functional V segments, including TRBV6-2 and TRBV6-3, those segments were excluded. It was suggested by the authors that the approach could potentially be generalized to other disease states and immunological phenotypes. Specific HLA alleles were associated with 15,000 to 20,000 TCR beta sequences at a false discovery rate of 0.05 in a later analysis. An earlier analysis of 450 to 750 of the donors showed that most TCR beta V segments appeared in productive rearrangements either about 90% or about 30% of the time, which broadly matched IMGT annotations. In a later analysis, HLA-associated TCR beta chains were found to be more clonally expanded and to have lower generation probabilities than equally common non-associated chains. In a later analysis, the rate of TCR association differed among HLA loci, with DRB1 alleles having the most associated TCRs and HLA-C alleles having the fewest.

The cohort comprised 666 healthy bone marrow donors. Cohort members were all nominally healthy when sampled, although unrecorded immune exposures were likely present. The donor tested CMV seronegative, placing the donor among the 350 or so seronegative members of the cohort. Every donor gave a peripheral blood sample, and the peripheral blood mononuclear cells from that sample were used for TCR beta sequencing. The Qiagen DNeasy Blood Extraction Kit was used to extract genomic DNA from the blood cell samples. V ends up 3 bases short and J 0 bases short, with an unmatched junction base count of 5. The CDR3 starts with the cysteine, ends with the phenylalanine, and has 15 residues. Of all the DNA, just the CDR3 is kept, 45 bases in frame from base 1. Based on the germline V gene, the CDR1 and CDR2 sequences are MDHEN and SYDVKM. Comments on this clone: It lacks a known antigen. Base qualities are not at hand, and no much larger clone is one base apart.

Library method: the immunoSEQ multiplex PCR assay. The multiplex PCR relied on a mix of 60 forward primers for TCR Vbeta segments and 13 reverse primers for TCR Jbeta segments. Amplification of the CDR3 region of rearranged TCR beta genes was performed with a multiplex PCR assay on genomic DNA. Amplified TCR beta libraries were sequenced as 87-base-pair reads on the Illumina HiSeq System. In the original analysis: A later analysis counted some 80 million unique TCR beta chains across the approximately 700 repertoires, and 10 million to 12 million of these chains were shared by at least two donors. Raw reads were error-corrected and collapsed into unique sequences with a nearest-neighbor algorithm that merged closely related sequences to remove PCR and sequencing errors. V, D and J gene segments were assigned by aligning CDR3 sequences to IMGT reference sequences. For a sequence to be retained, a match of at least six nucleotides was required to both a V gene segment and a J gene segment. A rearrangement was called productive if the CDR3 had no stop codons and remained in frame with V and J, and every other rearrangement was called non-productive. Following IMGT convention, CDR3 was defined as the stretch from the second conserved V-encoded cysteine up to the conserved J-encoded phenylalanine. The earlier analysis of more than 450 of the donors excluded sequences that lacked an unambiguous match to a single V gene segment. In an earlier analysis of 587 of the donors, V segments were called functional above 56.7% productive rearrangements and were called segregating when the between-donor standard deviation exceeded 5%. A statistical classification framework was built to diagnose cytomegalovirus status from the catalog of TCR beta chain sequences. In a later analysis, TCR nucleotide sequences were compared against IMGT/GENE-DB human TR gene sequences so that V and J genes could be assigned. A later analysis assigned CDR3 sequences and most-parsimonious VDJ recombination scenarios with the TCRdist pipeline. In a later analysis, every TCR beta chain was defined by the combination of its CDR3 amino acid sequence and its V-gene family, and reads without a unique V-gene family were dropped. As a way to deal with suspected cross-contamination and a sequencing artifact, a later analysis dropped more than 500 nucleotide sequences that were highly shared and had low generation probability. A later analysis calculated a clonal expansion index for each public chain from normalized within-repertoire ranks of inferred template counts. In a later analysis, generation probabilities were computed with a VDJ recombination model fitted to out-of-frame rearrangements, and the resulting probabilities were checked against IGoR. A later analysis scored TCR-TCR, TCR-HLA and TCR-CMV co-occurrence with hypergeometric tests, applying a repertoire-size bias correction to TCR pairs. A later analysis estimated false discovery rates by permuting HLA or CMV assignments 20 times. A later analysis grouped co-occurring TCRs with DBSCAN, adding TCRdist sequence similarity when clustering within HLA-allele-positive subsets. Repertoires with fewer than 30,000 or more than 120,000 public chains were left out of co-occurrence clustering, as were several repertoires with anomalous nucleotide sharing. In TCRdb, the immuneACCESS table is reduced to in-frame sequences with V and J assigned. These tables do not hold every clone; where another copy was compared, an unresolved V gene accounts for under half, and the others remain unexplained. The DNA gave D and trimming, while V, J and clone size come from that table. This sample holds 200,000 or so clones; 65% to 90% were observed only once. 1.2% to 1.5% of the sample is in the top ten clones.

In this chain, TRBV28 is recombined with TRBJ2-7, with 7 bases matching TRBD2. The receptor was isolated from a girl between 5 and 17 years old in good health and CMV-seronegative. The sequenced sample was PBMCs. The DNA reads TGTGCCAGCAGTTTTTCTCCTAGCGGCTCCTACGAGCAGTACTTC. Translated, this gives CASSFSPSGSYEQYF.